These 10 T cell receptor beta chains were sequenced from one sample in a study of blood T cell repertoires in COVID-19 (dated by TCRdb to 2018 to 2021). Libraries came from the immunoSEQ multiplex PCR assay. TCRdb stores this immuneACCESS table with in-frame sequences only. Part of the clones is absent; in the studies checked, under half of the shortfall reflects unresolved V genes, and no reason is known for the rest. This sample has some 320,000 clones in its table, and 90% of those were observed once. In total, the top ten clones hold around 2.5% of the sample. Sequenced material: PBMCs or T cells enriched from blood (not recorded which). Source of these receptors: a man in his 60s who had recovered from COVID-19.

Here the CDR3 DNA reads TGTGCCAGCAGCCTAAAAGGGGTAAAACTGTTTTTT. Its protein is CASSLKGVKLFF. This chain joins TRBV3-1 (or the pseudogene TRBV3-2) and TRBJ1-4; the D gene is possibly TRBD1 (5 bases). The CDR3 runs 12 residues. In germline, CDR1 is LGHDT, CDR2 YNNKEL (reference sequence). The V end lost 4 bases, the J end lost 10 bases, and 10 bases lay between the germline ends.

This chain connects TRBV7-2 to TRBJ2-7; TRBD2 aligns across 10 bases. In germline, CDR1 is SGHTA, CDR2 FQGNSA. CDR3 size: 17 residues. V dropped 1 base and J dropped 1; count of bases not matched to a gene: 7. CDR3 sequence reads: CASSLVSSGGQSYEQYF. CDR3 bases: TGTGCCAGCAGCTTAGTCTCTAGCGGGGGACAATCCTACGAGCAGTACTTC. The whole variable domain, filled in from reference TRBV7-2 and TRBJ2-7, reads GAGVSQSPSNKVTEKGKDVELRCDPISGHTALYWYRQSLGQGLEFLIYFQGNSAPDKSGLPSDRFSAERTGGSVSTLTIQRTQQEDSAVYLCASSLVSSGGQSYEQYFGPGTRLTVT.

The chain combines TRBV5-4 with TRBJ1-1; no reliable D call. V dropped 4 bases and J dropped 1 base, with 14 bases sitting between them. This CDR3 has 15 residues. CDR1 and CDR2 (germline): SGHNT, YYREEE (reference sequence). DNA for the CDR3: TGTGCCAGCAGCCCTAATCAGGTCAAGAACACTGAAGCTTTCTTT. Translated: CASSPNQVKNTEAFF.

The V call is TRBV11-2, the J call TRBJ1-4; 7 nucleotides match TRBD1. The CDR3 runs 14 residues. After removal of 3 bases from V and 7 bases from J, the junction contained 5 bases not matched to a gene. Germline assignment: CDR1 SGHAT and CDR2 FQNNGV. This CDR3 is CASSFSGGSEKLFF. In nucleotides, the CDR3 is TGTGCCAGCAGCTTTTCAGGGGGGAGTGAAAAACTGTTTTTT.

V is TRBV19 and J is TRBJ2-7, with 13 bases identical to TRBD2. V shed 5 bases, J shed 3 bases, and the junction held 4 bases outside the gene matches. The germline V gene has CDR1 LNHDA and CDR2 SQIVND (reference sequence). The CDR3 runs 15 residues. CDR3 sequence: CASSRTSGSNYEQYF. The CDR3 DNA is TGTGCCAGTAGTCGGACTAGCGGGAGTAACTACGAGCAGTACTTC.

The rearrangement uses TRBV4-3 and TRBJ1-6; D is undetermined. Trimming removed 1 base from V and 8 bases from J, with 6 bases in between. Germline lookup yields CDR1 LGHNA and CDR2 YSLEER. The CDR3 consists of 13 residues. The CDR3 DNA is TGCGCCAGCAGCCAAGTGCGGGATTCACCCCTCCACTTT. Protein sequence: CASSQVRDSPLHF.

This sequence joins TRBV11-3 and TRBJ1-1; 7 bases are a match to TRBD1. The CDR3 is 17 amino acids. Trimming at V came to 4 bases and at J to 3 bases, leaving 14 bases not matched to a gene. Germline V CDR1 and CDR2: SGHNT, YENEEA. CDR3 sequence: CASSSPTSTGPDTEAFF. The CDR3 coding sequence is TGTGCCAGCAGCTCTCCTACCTCGACAGGGCCCGACACTGAAGCTTTCTTT. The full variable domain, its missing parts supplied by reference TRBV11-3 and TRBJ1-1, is EAGVVQSPRYKIIEKKQPVAFWCNPISGHNTLYWYLQNLGQGPELLIRYENEEAVDDSQLPKDRFSAERLKGVDSTLKIQPAELGDSAVYLCASSSPTSTGPDTEAFFGQGTRLTVV.

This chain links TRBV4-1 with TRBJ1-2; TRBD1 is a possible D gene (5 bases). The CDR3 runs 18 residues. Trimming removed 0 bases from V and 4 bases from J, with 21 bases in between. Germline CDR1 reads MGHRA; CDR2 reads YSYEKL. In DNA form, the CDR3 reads TGCGCCAGCAGCCAAGATGCCCTCTGGGGGGAGTTGGGCTATGGCTACACCTTC. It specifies CASSQDALWGELGYGYTF.

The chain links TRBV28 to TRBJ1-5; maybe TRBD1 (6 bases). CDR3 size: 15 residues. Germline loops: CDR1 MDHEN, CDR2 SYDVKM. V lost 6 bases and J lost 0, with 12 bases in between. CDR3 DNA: TGTGCCAGCAGCCTGGACAGCTATAGCAATCAGCCCCAGCATTTT. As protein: CASSLDSYSNQPQHF.

This chain's CDR3 is CASSLGTSGGFRQFF. CDR3 nucleotide sequence: TGTGCCAGCAGCTTGGGGACTAGCGGGGGATTCAGGCAGTTCTTC. This chain connects TRBV11-2 to TRBJ2-1; the match to TRBD2 covers 14 bases. Losses at the gene ends were 3 bases for V and 12 bases for J; bases not matched to a gene: 7. Per the germline V gene, CDR1 is SGHAT and CDR2 is FQNNGV. This CDR3 is 15 amino acids long.